Only a few counts were recorded for the clone carrying this TCR beta chain. The data originate from a study of blood T cells in healthy people across ages. Germline V CDR1 and CDR2: LGHDT, YNNKEL (reference sequence). The CDR3 extends over 17 amino acids. The authors ran a second PCR of about 7 to 11 cycles using a sample-barcoded 5' primer and a J-beta primer mix. TCRdb itself ran the 5' RACE reads through MiXCR, one entry per CDR3 protein. The sample holds hundreds of thousands of distinct CDR3 sequences, around 21% seen once. The TCR was taken from a man between 65 and 85 years old in good health. The sample comprised blood. V is TRBV3-1 and J is TRBJ2-5; 14 nucleotides line up with TRBD2. The DNA end lines up better with TRBJ2-1; the J call may be wrong. The CDR3 region is CAGNLLQGLAGDDEQFF. CDR3 DNA: TGTGCCGGCAACCTTCTTCAGGGACTAGCGGGAGATGATGAGCAGTTCTTC.